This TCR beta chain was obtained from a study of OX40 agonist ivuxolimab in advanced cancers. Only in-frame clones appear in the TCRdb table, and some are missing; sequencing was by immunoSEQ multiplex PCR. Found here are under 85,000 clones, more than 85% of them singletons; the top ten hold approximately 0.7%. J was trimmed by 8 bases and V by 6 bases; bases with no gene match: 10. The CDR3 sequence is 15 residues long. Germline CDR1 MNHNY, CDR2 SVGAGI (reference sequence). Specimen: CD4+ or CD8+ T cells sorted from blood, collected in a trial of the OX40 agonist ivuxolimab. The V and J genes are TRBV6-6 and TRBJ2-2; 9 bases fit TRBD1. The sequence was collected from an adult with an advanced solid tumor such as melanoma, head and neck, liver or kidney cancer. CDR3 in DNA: TGTGCCAGCAGGGGACAGGGAATTAGCACAGGGGAGCTGTTTTTT. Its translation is CASRGQGISTGELFF.